A selection of T cell receptor beta chains follows, all from one sample in a study of cytomegalovirus exposure and HLA in healthy donors. The table came from immunoSEQ multiplex PCR; TCRdb's copy has only in-frame clones and leaves some out. The profile shows roughly 200,000 clones, about an eighth of them singletons. The sample was PBMCs. These receptor sequences come from a man between 50 and 59 years old in good health and CMV-seropositive. Both conserved end residues are part of each CDR3. The D gene is left open where the match is weak. Size is omitted from some rows. Given values are once, few, many or a class for expanded clones.

>few|TRBV19|NA|TRBJ1-1
CASSIDRGGGTEAFF
TGTGCCAGTAGTATAGATCGCGGGGGGGGCACTGAAGCTTTCTTT
>few|TRBV7-3|NA|TRBJ1-1
CASSLNGIEVFF
TGTGCCAGCAGCTTAAACGGAATAGAGGTCTTCTTT
>few|TRBV27|NA|TRBJ1-6
CASSPGRGNSPLHF
TGTGCCAGCAGCCCTGGGAGGGGCAATTCACCCCTCCACTTT
>NA|TRBV18|NA|TRBJ1-5
CASSLGHSNQPQHF
TGTGCCAGCTCACTTGGACATTCGAATCAGCCCCAGCATTTT
>NA|TRBV7-2|NA|TRBJ1-2
CASSPGVYYGYTF
TGTGCCAGCAGCCCGGGGGTATACTATGGCTACACCTTC
>NA|TRBV6-6|NA|TRBJ2-7
CASHDGSYEQYF
TGTGCCAGCCACGACGGGAGCTACGAGCAGTACTTC
>few|TRBV12-5|NA|TRBJ2-3
CASGSYRTGGPTDTQYF
TGTGCTAGTGGTTCCTATCGGACAGGAGGGCCGACAGATACGCAGTATTTT
>NA|TRBV5-1|NA|TRBJ2-1
CASSLMPSGSYNEQFF
TGCGCCAGCAGCTTGATGCCCAGCGGATCCTACAATGAGCAGTTCTTC
>NA|TRBV11-2|NA|TRBJ2-3
CASSLVGRGNTDTQYF
TGTGCCAGCAGCTTAGTCGGGCGGGGTAACACAGATACGCAGTATTTT
>few|TRBV5-1|NA|TRBJ2-5
CASSLGLEETQYF
TGCGCCAGCAGCTTGGGACTTGAAGAGACCCAGTACTTC
>NA|TRBV4-3|NA|TRBJ2-1
CASSQAARAGRDEQFF
TGCGCCAGCAGCCAAGCTGCCAGGGCAGGGCGGGATGAGCAGTTCTTC
>few|TRBV30|TRBD1|TRBJ2-5
CAWSKGQGAKTQYF
TGTGCCTGGAGCAAGGGACAGGGGGCAAAGACCCAGTACTTC
>NA|TRBV7-2|NA|TRBJ2-5
CASSLKLTGHNGETQYF
TGTGCCAGCAGCTTAAAGTTAACAGGGCATAACGGAGAGACCCAGTACTTC
>few|TRBV5-4|NA|TRBJ2-2
CASSLVGEVRARNTGELFF
TGTGCCAGCAGCTTGGTCGGGGAGGTCAGAGCCCGGAACACCGGGGAGCTGTTTTTT
>NA|TRBV5-4|TRBD2|TRBJ2-5
CASSRAASGGSQETQYF
TGTGCCAGCAGCCGTGCGGCAAGCGGGGGGTCGCAAGAGACCCAGTACTTC
>NA|TRBV11-2|NA|TRBJ1-6
CASSLSRGGGSPLHF
TGTGCCAGCAGTCTCAGCCGGGGAGGGGGTTCACCCCTCCACTTT
>few|TRBV19|TRBD1|TRBJ1-5
CASSIARTGNQPQHF
TGTGCCAGTAGTATAGCAAGGACAGGAAATCAGCCCCAGCATTTT
>NA|TRBV9|TRBD1|TRBJ2-6
CASSPVGQGVFLGANVLTF
TGTGCCAGCAGCCCAGTTGGACAGGGGGTATTTCTCGGGGCCAACGTCCTGACTTTC
>NA|TRBV29-1|TRBD1|TRBJ1-1
CSVDTGVATEAFF
TGCAGCGTTGACACAGGGGTGGCGACTGAAGCTTTCTTT
>NA|TRBV9|TRBD2|TRBJ2-3
CASSVAAGGITDTQYF
TGTGCCAGCAGCGTAGCAGCGGGGGGGATCACAGATACGCAGTATTTT
>few|TRBV7-6|TRBD2|TRBJ2-5
CASSSGRLAGAQETQYF
TGTGCCAGCAGCTCCGGAAGACTAGCGGGGGCTCAAGAGACCCAGTACTTC
>NA|TRBV6-4|NA|TRBJ2-1
CASSDSPGHNEQFF
TGTGCCAGCAGTGACTCTCCAGGTCACAATGAGCAGTTCTTC
>few|TRBV7-2|TRBD2|TRBJ2-7
CASSLGSGGFTYEQYF
TGTGCCAGCAGCTTAGGGTCCGGGGGGTTCACCTACGAGCAGTACTTC
>NA|TRBV27|NA|TRBJ2-5
CASSLSAPGSETQYF
TGTGCCAGCAGTTTATCTGCTCCGGGGTCAGAGACCCAGTACTTC
>few|TRBV5-1|NA|TRBJ2-5
CASSLSGQETQYF
TGCGCCAGCAGCTTGTCGGGCCAAGAGACCCAGTACTTC
>NA|TRBV6-1|TRBD1|TRBJ1-1
CASTYNRGNTEAFF
TGTGCCAGCACCTACAACAGGGGAAACACTGAAGCTTTCTTT
>NA|TRBV2|NA|TRBJ2-6
CASSQSPPANVLTF
TGTGCCAGCAGTCAGTCTCCCCCGGCCAACGTCCTGACTTTC
>NA|TRBV4-3|TRBD1|TRBJ1-1
CASSQDSGTENTEAFF
TGCGCCAGCAGCCAAGATTCAGGGACAGAGAACACTGAAGCTTTCTTT
>NA|TRBV14|NA|TRBJ1-2
CASSQLGAQSLYGYTF
TGTGCCAGCAGCCAATTGGGGGCCCAGAGCCTCTATGGCTACACCTTC
>NA|TRBV9|TRBD1|TRBJ2-5
CASSVSGTAQETQYF
TGTGCCAGCAGCGTATCCGGGACAGCCCAAGAGACCCAGTACTTC
>NA|TRBV28|TRBD1|TRBJ2-1
CASSLLTGSSSYNEQFF
TGTGCCAGCAGTTTACTGACAGGGTCAAGCTCCTACAATGAGCAGTTCTTC
>NA|TRBV28|NA|TRBJ2-5
CASSTLERETQYF
TGTGCCAGCAGTACCCTCGAGCGAGAGACCCAGTACTTC
>few|TRBV5-6|TRBD2|TRBJ2-3
CASSSLGLAGGTDTQYF
TGTGCCAGCAGCTCCCTCGGACTAGCGGGGGGAACAGATACGCAGTATTTT
>once|TRBV2|NA|TRBJ1-2
CASSVTENYGYTF
TGTGCCAGCAGTGTGACAGAGAACTATGGCTACACCTTC
>few|TRBV5-1|TRBD2|TRBJ2-5
CASSSSGGSETQYF
TGCGCCAGCAGCAGTAGCGGGGGGAGCGAGACCCAGTACTTC
>few|TRBV27|TRBD1|TRBJ1-5
CASRQQGGQPQHF
TGTGCCAGCAGACAACAGGGGGGACAGCCCCAGCATTTT
>NA|TRBV18|NA|TRBJ1-6
CASSGGGLGVALHF
TGTGCCAGCTCCGGCGGGGGTTTAGGTGTGGCCCTCCACTTT
>few|TRBV5-1|NA|TRBJ1-5
CASSLAGGNQPQHF
TGCGCCAGCAGCTTGGCGGGTGGCAATCAGCCCCAGCATTTT
>NA|TRBV1|NA|TRBJ1-1
CTSSQDIAGENLLNHTEAFF
TGCACCAGTAGCCAAGATATAGCAGGGGAGAACCTCCTCAACCACACTGAAGCTTTCTTT
>many|TRBV7-9|NA|TRBJ1-5
CASSLGSQPQHF
TGTGCCAGCAGCTTAGGCAGTCAGCCCCAGCATTTT
>NA|TRBV9|TRBD2|TRBJ2-5
CASSVAGVSGGAETQYF
TGTGCCAGCAGCGTAGCTGGAGTTAGCGGGGGGGCGGAGACCCAGTACTTC
>few|TRBV2|TRBD1|TRBJ2-3
CASRLGQGGSTDTQYF
TGTGCCAGCCGTCTGGGACAGGGGGGTAGCACAGATACGCAGTATTTT
>few|TRBV5-1|NA|TRBJ2-5
CASSLVGGAETQYF
TGCGCCAGCAGCTTGGTTGGGGGCGCGGAGACCCAGTACTTC
>NA|TRBV11-2|NA|TRBJ2-5
CASGYRGHRLRQETQYF
TGTGCCAGCGGGTACCGGGGACATCGCCTGAGACAAGAGACCCAGTACTTC
>NA|TRBV7-2|TRBD2|TRBJ2-1
CASSFPGLAGFNEQFF
TGTGCCAGCAGCTTTCCGGGACTAGCGGGGTTCAATGAGCAGTTCTTC
>NA|TRBV9|NA|TRBJ2-5
CARSRQVQETQYF
TGTGCCAGAAGCCGACAGGTCCAAGAGACCCAGTACTTC
>NA|TRBV7-9|NA|TRBJ1-5
CASSLSGVKQPQHF
TGTGCCAGCAGCTTATCAGGGGTAAAGCAGCCCCAGCATTTT
>few|TRBV18|TRBD2|TRBJ2-3
CASSTSGARVDTQYF
TGTGCCAGCTCAACGAGCGGGGCAAGAGTAGATACGCAGTATTTT
>NA|TRBV5-4|NA|TRBJ2-5
CASSPGTFQETQYF
TGTGCCAGCAGCCCCGGGACTTTCCAAGAGACCCAGTACTTC
>NA|TRBV29-1|NA|TRBJ1-2
CSVANPGQGYGYTF
TGCAGCGTAGCCAACCCGGGACAAGGCTATGGCTACACCTTC
>NA|TRBV11-2|NA|TRBJ2-1
CASSQPGHYNEQFF
TGTGCCAGCAGCCAACCCGGACACTACAATGAGCAGTTCTTC